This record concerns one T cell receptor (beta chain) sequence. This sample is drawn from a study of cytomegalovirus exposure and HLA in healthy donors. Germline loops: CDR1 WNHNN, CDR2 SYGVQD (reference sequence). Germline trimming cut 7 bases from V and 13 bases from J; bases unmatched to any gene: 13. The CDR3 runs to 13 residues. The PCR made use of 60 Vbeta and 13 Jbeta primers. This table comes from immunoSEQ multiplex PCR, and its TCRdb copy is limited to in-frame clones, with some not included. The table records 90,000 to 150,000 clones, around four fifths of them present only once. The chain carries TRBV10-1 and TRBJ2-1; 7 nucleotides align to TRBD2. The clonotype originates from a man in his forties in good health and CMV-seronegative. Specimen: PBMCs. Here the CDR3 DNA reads TGCGCCAGCATAAGTTTCGCGGGCGGGAGCCAGTTCTTC. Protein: CASISFAGGSQFF.